This T cell receptor (beta chain) was sequenced during a study of shared clonotypes between healthy human individuals. Study-level results: All-four-donor shared clonotypes had higher generation probabilities than non-shared clonotypes did.

Naive CD8 cells lacked CD45RO, underwent positive selection for CCR7 and left out terminally differentiated effector memory CD45RA+ cells. The ends were cut back, 4 bases at V and 4 bases at J, with 16 bases in the middle. CDR1 is SQVTM and CDR2 is ANQGSEA in the germline V gene. The CDR3 covers 15 residues. Points on this clone: The antigen is unknown.

Under the authors' procedure: Sequence data from immunoSEQ were junction-only and lacked quality scores; consequently, filtering differed. TCRdb's table, derived via immunoSEQ multiplex PCR, lists solely in-frame clones and lacks some. V, J and clone size are taken as reported in that table, and D and trimming were inferred from the DNA itself. The data hold some 2.1 million clones, with approximately 94% observed a single time. The sample was naive CD8+ T cells sorted from blood. The sequence came from a young man in good health. The V gene is TRBV29-1, the J gene TRBJ2-2, with D maybe TRBD2 (5 bases). The CDR3 sequence is CSVGLLGSGTGELFF. CDR3 DNA: TGCAGCGTTGGCCTTTTAGGGAGTGGCACCGGGGAGCTGTTTTTT.